The 22 T cell receptor beta chains below were found in one sample sequenced in a study of T-cell memory formation after mild COVID-19. In TCRdb, the 5' RACE reads were re-called with MiXCR into one record per CDR3 protein. The repertoire holds around 450,000 distinct CDR3 sequences, with 24% as singletons. The sample consisted of PBMCs or a T cell subset sorted from them (not recorded which). The receptors were gathered from an adult woman who had mild COVID-19 (a few samples of this study predate the infection). Cell type and time point are not known.

The table lists this clonotype with many counts. The chain links TRBV5-1 to TRBJ1-1; D unresolved. The V gene lost 0 bases and the J gene lost 5 bases, with 5 bases spanning the gap. The germline gives CDR1 SGHRS, CDR2 YFSETQ. The CDR3 has 12 amino acids. CDR3 region: CASSLGITEAFF. CDR3 bases: TGCGCCAGCAGCTTGGGGATAACTGAAGCTTTCTTT.

In this sample, this clonotype turned up a few times. The J gene is TRBJ1-2, the V gene TRBV5-1, with D perhaps TRBD1 (5 bases). The CDR3 sequence is 13 residues long. Germline V lookup: CDR1 SGHRS, CDR2 YFSETQ. Trimming shortened V by 3 bases and J by 1 base, and 7 bases separated the two germline ends. CDR3 residues: CASSYQGNYGYTF. The CDR3 DNA reads TGCGCCAGCAGCTATCAGGGTAACTATGGCTACACCTTC.

This chain connects TRBV5-1 to TRBJ2-5, with 7 bases aligning to TRBD2. The CDR3 has 18 amino acids. The V gene end was trimmed by 5 bases and the J gene end by 1 base; junction bases not matched to a gene: 17. CDR1 and CDR2 (germline): SGHRS, YFSETQ. CDR3 bases: TGCGCCAGCAGAACCTCGCTGACTAGCCTAACCTCCCAAGAGACCCAGTACTTC. This encodes CASRTSLTSLTSQETQYF.

The chain joins TRBV14 to TRBJ1-2, with a tentative D call TRBD1 (5 bases). The germline CDR1 and CDR2 sequences are SGHDN and FVKESK. CDR3 length: 15 amino acids. Trimming cost V 2 bases and J 4 bases, with 14 bases left between them. CDR3 sequence reads: CASSQQGLYGYGYTF. The CDR3 region has the DNA TGTGCCAGCAGCCAACAGGGACTTTACGGCTATGGCTACACCTTC.

The chain recombines TRBV12-3 or TRBV12-4 with TRBJ2-3; 7 nucleotides agree with TRBD1. This CDR3 is built from 14 residues. J was trimmed by 0 bases and V by 5 bases; bases with no gene match: 2. CDR3 protein: CASSNRGSTDTQYF. As DNA, the CDR3 is TGTGCCAGCAGTAACAGGGGAAGCACAGATACGCAGTATTTT.

This chain links TRBV29-1 with TRBJ1-1, with no clear D. CDR3 length equals 12 residues. Germline values: CDR1 SQVTM, CDR2 ANQGSEA. The V gene lost 3 bases and the J gene lost 6 bases, with 11 bases spanning the gap. CDR3 sequence: CSVDLMRAEAFF. CDR3 nucleotide sequence: TGCAGCGTTGACCTTATGAGAGCTGAAGCTTTCTTT. Full variable domain (rest looked up from reference TRBV29-1 and TRBJ1-1): SAVISQKPSRDICQRGTSLTIQCQVDSQVTMMFWYRQQPGQSLTLIATANQGSEATYESGFVIDKFPISRPNLTFSTLTVSNMSPEDSSIYLCSVDLMRAEAFFGQGTRLTVV.

This clonotype has only a few counts. This chain links TRBV18 with TRBJ2-1; a weak D match, TRBD2 (5 bases). Germline V CDR1 and CDR2: KGHSH, LQKENI. The CDR3 runs 14 residues. With 3 bases removed from V and 5 bases from J, the gap between germline ends came to 11 bases. The CDR3 is CASSPPAGHNEQFF. DNA for the CDR3: TGTGCCAGCTCACCCCCCGCGGGCCACAATGAGCAGTTCTTC.

The CDR3 spells CASSEWARSSTDTQYF. CDR3 DNA sequence: TGTGCCAGCAGTGAATGGGCCAGGAGCAGCACAGATACGCAGTATTTT. The rearrangement links TRBV2 to TRBJ2-3; no firm D call. Trimming took 2 bases from V and 0 from J, leaving 12 bases between them. This CDR3 spans 16 amino acids. Per germline, CDR1 SNHLY and CDR2 FYNNEI.

In its sample, this clonotype was seen once. The rearrangement links TRBV11-3 to TRBJ2-1; D is unclear. Germline-derived CDR1 and CDR2 are SGHNT and YENEEA. This CDR3 has 13 residues. V was shortened by 2 bases and J by 4 bases, with 6 bases between the two germline ends. The CDR3: CASSLRDYNEQFF. The CDR3 DNA sequence: TGTGCCAGCAGCTTACGAGATTACAATGAGCAGTTCTTC.

This clonotype was seen ten or more times. This chain uses TRBV20-1 with TRBJ1-2, with 8 bases matching TRBD1. This CDR3 region has 14 residues. Germline V lookup: CDR1 DFQATT, CDR2 SNEGSKA (reference sequence). The trim removed 3 bases at V and 6 bases at J, leaving 9 bases unmatched. DNA for the CDR3: TGCAGTGCTAGTGCCTCGGCAGGGGGCCATGGCTACACCTTC. It is translated as CSASASAGGHGYTF.

The chain joins TRBV4-1 to TRBJ2-1, with D unclear. CDR3 size: 12 residues. Trimming shortened V by 3 bases and J by 10 bases, and 10 bases separated the two germline ends. Looked up from germline, CDR1 is MGHRA and CDR2 is YSYEKL. This chain's CDR3 is CASSHAPLEQFF. As DNA, the CDR3 is TGCGCCAGCAGCCATGCCCCTTTGGAGCAGTTCTTC.

This clonotype was counted only a few times. The CDR3: CASSLFPGAEEKLFF. The CDR3 region has the DNA TGCGCCAGCAGCCTATTCCCGGGGGCAGAGGAAAAACTGTTTTTT. This chain connects TRBV4-1 to TRBJ1-4; D possibly corresponds to TRBD1 (6 bases). The V end lost 4 bases, the J end lost 8 bases, and 17 bases lay between the germline ends. Per the germline V gene, CDR1 is MGHRA and CDR2 is YSYEKL. CDR3 length equals 15 residues.

This clonotype was counted only a few times. The chain combines TRBV18 with TRBJ2-2; D is possibly TRBD1 (6 bases). Germline-derived CDR1 and CDR2 are KGHSH and LQKENI. The V and J ends lost 3 bases and 1 base respectively, with 12 bases between them. The CDR3 runs to 16 residues. This chain's CDR3 is CASSPSDRLNTGELFF. The CDR3 nucleotides read TGTGCCAGCTCACCTTCGGACAGACTGAACACCGGGGAGCTGTTTTTT.

This clonotype was detected a few times. The chain joins TRBV10-3 to TRBJ1-6; tentative D call: TRBD1 (6 bases). With 6 bases removed from V and 7 bases from J, the gap between germline ends came to 16 bases. Germline loops: CDR1 ENHRY, CDR2 SYGVKD. The CDR3 loop spans 15 amino acids. CDR3 amino acids: CAIREGDGPNSPLHF. CDR3 coding DNA: TGTGCCATCAGAGAGGGGGACGGGCCGAATTCACCCCTCCACTTT.

In its sample, this clonotype was seen a few times. The gene calls are TRBV12-3 or TRBV12-4 and TRBJ1-2, with D hard to call. The CDR3 is made up of 15 amino acids. Trimming cost V 5 bases and J 4 bases, with 17 bases left between them. CDR3 bases: TGTGCCAGCAGTCCCTTCGACCGGGAAGGCTATGGCTACACCTTC. Amino acid sequence: CASSPFDREGYGYTF.

In this sample, this clonotype turned up a few times. The chain is built from TRBV20-1 and TRBJ1-2; D is perhaps TRBD1 (5 bases). Germline values: CDR1 DFQATT, CDR2 SNEGSKA (reference sequence). V was trimmed by 6 bases and J by 0 bases, leaving 14 bases between them. The CDR3 extends over 14 amino acids. This chain's CDR3 is CSARRTGANYGYTF. The DNA of the CDR3 is TGCAGTGCACGCCGTACGGGGGCTAACTATGGCTACACCTTC.

The sample holds a few counts of this clonotype. The J gene is TRBJ2-3, the V gene TRBV20-1; D is ambiguous. Trimming removed 2 bases from V and 4 bases from J, with 7 bases in between. The CDR3 has 12 residues. Germline CDR1 DFQATT, CDR2 SNEGSKA (reference sequence). The CDR3 coding sequence is TGCAGTGCTAGACGCATAGCAGATACGCAGTATTTT. Amino acids: CSARRIADTQYF.

The table lists this clonotype with many counts. The chain has TRBV7-9 and TRBJ2-2; the D gene is possibly TRBD2 (5 bases). The CDR3 consists of 15 residues. In germline, CDR1 is SEHNR, CDR2 FQNEAQ (reference sequence). Trimming left V 7 bases short and J 6 bases short, with 18 bases between. CDR3 sequence reads: CASTPAGFQSGELFF. The CDR3, as DNA: TGTGCCAGCACCCCGGCGGGCTTCCAATCCGGGGAGCTGTTTTTT.

The genes are TRBV6-5 and TRBJ2-1; 7 bases are a match to TRBD1. Trimming at V came to 5 bases and at J to 4 bases, leaving 2 bases not matched to a gene. The CDR3 spans 13 residues. Germline V lookup: CDR1 MNHEY, CDR2 SVGAGI. CDR3 residues: CASSEQGYNEQFF. CDR3 coding DNA: TGTGCCAGCAGTGAACAGGGGTACAATGAGCAGTTCTTC.

As for this clonotype: Relative to the germline gene, one junction end is altered; a read error may explain this. The V gene is TRBV12-3 or TRBV12-4, the J gene TRBJ1-2; no definite D call. The length of the CDR3 is 14 residues. CDR3 residues: CASSLATPGGGYTF. The CDR3 DNA reads as TGTGCCAGCAGCTTAGCGACCCCAGGTGGCGGCTACACCTTC.

This clonotype showed up just a few times. The V gene is TRBV29-1, the J gene TRBJ1-2, with a weak D call TRBD1 (5 bases). Germline V lookup: CDR1 SQVTM, CDR2 ANQGSEA. The CDR3 contains 13 residues. V was pared by 2 bases and J by 4 bases, with 11 bases between. CDR3 region: CSVERGSLYGYTF. Here the CDR3 DNA reads TGCAGCGTTGAAAGGGGCAGCCTCTATGGCTACACCTTC.

As DNA, the CDR3 is TGTGCCAGCAGCCAAGAACAGAACCTGAACACTGAAGCTTTCTTT. It translates to CASSQEQNLNTEAFF. This chain links TRBV3-1 with TRBJ1-1; D gene uncertain. The CDR3 loop spans 15 amino acids. CDR1 LGHDT and CDR2 YNNKEL come from the germline V gene (reference sequence). The V and J ends lost 0 bases and 0 bases respectively, with 8 bases between them.